These 16 T cell receptor beta chains were sequenced from one sample in a study of T cell repertoires in cytomegalovirus infection. These receptors have no identified antigens. One entry per CDR3 protein results from TCRdb running MiXCR on the reads. The repertoire holds roughly 700,000 distinct CDR3 sequences, with 30% to 35% as singletons. The sample consisted of cultured PBMCs, taken from culture after CMV antigen stimulation. These receptors were taken from a human donor in good health (CMV status not recorded). Some clones in this sample may be carry-over from other donors' samples.

The chain employs TRBV5-1 and TRBJ2-6; D gene ambiguous. The V end lost 0 bases, the J end lost 0 bases, and 7 bases lay between the germline ends. This CDR3 has 16 residues. The germline V gene encodes CDR1 SGHRS and CDR2 YFSETQ. CDR3 sequence: CASSLAQYSGANVLTF. The DNA of the CDR3 is TGCGCCAGCAGCTTGGCCCAGTACTCTGGGGCCAACGTCCTGACTTTC.

This clonotype appeared a few times. V gene TRBV6-1 combines with J gene TRBJ1-1; D gene unclear. Trimming removed 2 bases at V and 10 bases at J, with 11 bases between. This CDR3 has 12 amino acids. Germline lookup yields CDR1 MNHNS and CDR2 SASEGT. The chain's CDR3 is CASSENPAAAFF. The CDR3 DNA reads TGTGCCAGCAGTGAAAACCCCGCGGCAGCTTTCTTT.

This chain uses TRBV3-1 with TRBJ1-6; D remains unclear. Germline CDR1 and CDR2: LGHDT and YNNKEL (reference sequence). The CDR3 covers 18 residues. Trimming took off 0 bases at V and 6 bases at J, with 18 bases between the two ends. The CDR3 is CASSQDYRGRRRNSPLHF. The CDR3 DNA reads TGTGCCAGCAGCCAAGATTATCGAGGGCGACGGCGTAATTCACCCCTCCACTTT.

This clonotype occurred a few times. This rearrangement joins TRBV10-3 to TRBJ2-3, with 9 bases aligning to TRBD1. The CDR3 is 17 amino acids. Germline-derived CDR1 and CDR2 are ENHRY and SYGVKD. J lost 1 base, V lost 7 bases, and 12 bases had no gene match. CDR3 DNA: TGTGCCATCAACGACGGGGGGACAGGGTCTGGCACAGATACGCAGTATTTT. As protein: CAINDGGTGSGTDTQYF.

This clonotype was observed a few times. CDR3 sequence: CASGIQVAQYF. The CDR3 nucleotides are TGTGCCAGCGGAATTCAGGTTGCCCAGTACTTC. The chain links TRBV6-2 or TRBV6-3 to TRBJ2-5; D is unclear. The V end lost 8 bases, the J end lost 9 bases, and 13 bases lay between the germline ends. This CDR3 contains 11 residues. Germline-derived CDR1 and CDR2 are MNHEY and SVGEGT.

This clonotype was detected only once. V and J are TRBV29-1 and TRBJ1-2, with 7 bases fitting TRBD1. This CDR3 spans 13 amino acids. From germline, CDR1 is SQVTM and CDR2 ANQGSEA. V lost 2 bases to trimming and J lost 2 bases; unmatched junction nucleotides: 2. This CDR3 reads CSVEPGGNYGYTF. CDR3 bases: TGCAGCGTTGAACCAGGGGGGAACTATGGCTACACCTTC.

The chain carries TRBV20-1 and TRBJ2-3; no clear D gene. V gave up 6 bases and J gave up 4 bases, with 26 bases separating them. The germline V gene has CDR1 DFQATT and CDR2 SNEGSKA (reference sequence). This CDR3 has 17 residues. CDR3 region: CSARSPLEQFDADTQYF. The CDR3 nucleotides are TGCAGTGCCCGGAGTCCTTTAGAACAGTTTGACGCAGATACGCAGTATTTT.

The V call is TRBV20-1, the J call TRBJ2-7; 10 bases are a match to TRBD2. Germline trimming cut 5 bases from V and 2 bases from J; bases unmatched to any gene: 6. The CDR3 length is 14 residues. Germline-derived CDR1 and CDR2 are DFQATT and SNEGSKA (reference sequence). The CDR3 here is CSALLAGGTYEQYF. CDR3 in DNA: TGCAGTGCTCTATTAGCGGGAGGAACCTACGAGCAGTACTTC.

This clonotype has just a few counts. The J gene is TRBJ1-1, the V gene TRBV12-3 or TRBV12-4; maybe TRBD1 (6 bases). The CDR3 consists of 15 residues. Trimming took off 2 bases at V and 5 bases at J, with 15 bases between the two ends. The CDR3 bases are TGTGCCAGCAGTTTAATGGGTCAGGGGATTACTGAAGCTTTCTTT. This translates into CASSLMGQGITEAFF.

The chain combines TRBV9 with TRBJ2-3; 7 positions match TRBD2. CDR3 size: 15 residues. CDR1 and CDR2 from the germline V gene are SGDLS and YYNGEE. V dropped 4 bases and J dropped 0; count of bases not matched to a gene: 5. In nucleotides, the CDR3 is TGTGCCAGCAGCCAACTAGCGACTAGCACAGATACGCAGTATTTT. It encodes CASSQLATSTDTQYF.

This clonotype has a count of ten or more. The chain recombines TRBV7-2 with TRBJ2-2, with D perhaps TRBD1 (6 bases). Germline V lookup: CDR1 SGHTA, CDR2 FQGNSA. The CDR3 has 16 amino acids. V was clipped by 5 bases and J by 0 bases, with 13 bases between them. The CDR3 here is CASSTLQGSNTGELFF. In nucleotides, the CDR3 is TGTGCCAGCAGCACTCTTCAGGGGTCGAACACCGGGGAGCTGTTTTTT.

This clonotype has a handful of counts. The chain couples TRBV12-3 or TRBV12-4 to TRBJ1-1, with D hard to call. Trimming removed 1 base from V and 4 bases from J, with 10 bases in between. The CDR3 extends over 14 amino acids. The CDR3 here is CASSLGGKGTEAFF. The CDR3 DNA is TGTGCCAGCAGTTTAGGAGGGAAGGGCACTGAAGCTTTCTTT.

This clonotype was observed a handful of times. This rearrangement joins TRBV12-3 or TRBV12-4 to TRBJ2-7, with 13 bases aligning to TRBD2. This CDR3 comprises 18 residues. Losses at the gene ends were 2 bases for V and 1 base for J; bases not matched to a gene: 8. The CDR3 DNA is TGTGCCAGCAGTTTAAAGACAGGGGGACTAGCGGGGTCCTACGAGCAGTACTTC. Residues: CASSLKTGGLAGSYEQYF.

This clonotype was recorded a few times. The rearrangement joins TRBV7-8 to TRBJ1-4, with D possibly TRBD1 on 5 matching bases. V dropped 5 bases and J dropped 8 bases, with 12 bases sitting between them. This CDR3 region has 13 residues. The germline V gene has CDR1 SGHVS and CDR2 FQNEAQ. CDR3 coding DNA: TGTGCCAGCAGCGACAGTGTAGGCGAAAAACTGTTTTTT. It is translated as CASSDSVGEKLFF.

This clonotype was observed many times. The chain links TRBV7-2 to TRBJ1-1; TRBD1 aligns across 7 bases. The CDR3 is 15 amino acids. CDR1 is SGHTA, CDR2 FQGNSA, per germline. J gave up 1 base and V 5 bases, and 7 bases lay outside the gene matches. The DNA for the CDR3 is TGTGCCAGCAGCCCACAGGGGATAAGGAACACTGAAGCTTTCTTT. This translates into CASSPQGIRNTEAFF.

This clonotype turned up a few times. The rearrangement links TRBV6-5 to TRBJ2-3; a weak D match, TRBD1 (6 bases). Per the germline V gene, CDR1 is MNHEY and CDR2 is SVGAGI. Trimming pared 4 bases from V and 7 bases from J, leaving 18 bases between. The CDR3 loop spans 15 amino acids. The CDR3 DNA reads TGTGCCAGCAGTTCCCCCACAGGGTGGGCTAATACGCAGTATTTT. It is translated as CASSSPTGWANTQYF.